This T cell receptor (beta chain) was documented in a study of CD4 T cells in relation to SARS-CoV-2 and coronaviruses. Study-wide background: After nine to eleven days of antigen culture, PBMC TCR beta CDR3s were sequenced.

To note about this clone: Its target is not known.

Findings and limits, study-wide: No donor gave both pre-pandemic and post-infection samples.

CD4+ T cells from unexposed donors were obtained before the COVID-19 pandemic (2011-2018). Isolation of CD4+ T cells took place after about 9 days in culture. Testing used SARS-CoV-2 S/N and four cold-coronavirus spikes on unexposed-donor CD4+ T cells, cells permitting. The germline V gene has CDR1 LGHDT and CDR2 YNNKEL (reference sequence). V gave up 1 base and J gave up 3 bases, with 7 bases separating them. This CDR3 comprises 13 residues. Generated by immunoSEQ multiplex PCR, the TCRdb table keeps only in-frame clones and is missing some. The sample holds 20,000 to 25,000 clones, about 70% seen once.

Sequences were obtained from CD4+ T cells from PBMCs, cultured in vitro. The chain recombines TRBV3-1 (or the pseudogene TRBV3-2) with TRBJ2-7, with D unclear. This clonotype was obtained from a human donor in good health. CDR3 sequence (DNA): TGTGCCAGCAGCCAAGTGAAGGACTACGAGCAGTACTTC. Its translation is CASSQVKDYEQYF.